These T cell receptor beta chains were read from a single sample in a study of blood T cell repertoires in COVID-19. This table comes from immunoSEQ multiplex PCR, and its TCRdb copy is limited to in-frame clones, with some not included. The sample includes 150,000 to 200,000 clones, 84% of them seen just once. Sequences were obtained from PBMCs or T cells enriched from blood (not recorded which). All receptors come from a woman in her 30s who had been exposed to COVID-19. The CDR3 runs from the conserved cysteine through the conserved F or W. The D gene is left open where the match is weak. The size field is filled for only some rows; it gives once, few, many or a size class.

J | D | V | size | CDR3 | DNA
TRBJ1-1 | NA | TRBV20-1 | few | CSPRGNTEAFF | TGCAGTCCCAGGGGAAACACTGAAGCTTTCTTT
TRBJ2-7 | NA | TRBV5-1 | few | CASSLVAGGPYEQYF | TGCGCCAGCAGCTTGGTAGCCGGGGGGCCCTACGAGCAGTACTTC
TRBJ1-4 | TRBD1 | TRBV10-3 | NA | CAIRGDSGEKLFF | TGTGCCATCAGGGGGGACAGCGGAGAAAAACTGTTTTTT
TRBJ1-4 | NA | TRBV11-2 | few | CASSSWGDNEKLFF | TGTGCCAGCAGCTCTTGGGGAGACAATGAAAAACTGTTTTTT
TRBJ2-7 | NA | TRBV5-1 | NA | CASSLGDRFLVDEQYF | TGCGCCAGCAGCTTGGGCGACAGGTTTCTCGTGGACGAGCAGTACTTC
TRBJ1-1 | NA | TRBV5-5 | NA | CASSLVVGENTEAFF | TGTGCCAGCAGCTTGGTAGTCGGGGAGAACACTGAAGCTTTCTTT
TRBJ1-2 | NA | TRBV6-2/TRBV6-3 | NA | CASSYSPANYGYTF | TGTGCCAGCAGTTACTCCCCGGCTAACTATGGCTACACCTTC
TRBJ1-5 | NA | TRBV3-1/TRBV3-2 | NA | CASSQDSTGKNQPQHF | TGTGCCAGCAGCCAAGATTCAACAGGCAAGAATCAGCCCCAGCATTTT
TRBJ1-1 | TRBD1 | TRBV7-9 | NA | CASSLSGQGDTEAFF | TGTGCCAGCAGCCTTTCGGGACAGGGGGACACTGAAGCTTTCTTT
TRBJ1-3 | TRBD1 | TRBV9 | once | CASSARQGSGNTIYF | TGTGCCAGCAGCGCCCGACAGGGCTCTGGAAACACCATATATTTT
TRBJ2-1 | TRBD1 | TRBV5-1 | NA | CASSLDGTDHNEQFF | TGCGCCAGCAGCTTGGACGGGACAGATCACAATGAGCAGTTCTTC
TRBJ2-2 | NA | TRBV3-1/TRBV3-2 | NA | CASSLTGNTGELFF | TGTGCCAGCAGCTTGACTGGGAACACCGGGGAGCTGTTTTTT
TRBJ1-1 | TRBD1 | TRBV5-6 | NA | CASSWGQGVEAFF | TGTGCCAGCAGCTGGGGACAGGGTGTTGAAGCTTTCTTT
TRBJ2-2 | NA | TRBV13 | NA | CASSLWPGELFF | TGTGCCAGCAGCTTATGGCCGGGGGAGCTGTTTTTT
TRBJ1-1 | NA | TRBV10-2 | once | CASMDSDTEAFF | TGCGCCAGTATGGACAGCGACACTGAAGCTTTCTTT
TRBJ1-1 | NA | TRBV7-8 | few | CASSLVMNTEAFF | TGTGCCAGCAGCTTAGTAATGAACACTGAAGCTTTCTTT
TRBJ1-2 | NA | TRBV7-2 | NA | CASSLVETPYYGYTF | TGTGCCAGCAGCTTAGTTGAGACACCGTACTATGGCTACACCTTC
TRBJ2-2 | TRBD1 | TRBV7-2 | NA | CASSLEGASTGELFF | TGTGCCAGCAGCTTAGAGGGGGCCAGCACCGGGGAGCTGTTTTTT
TRBJ1-2 | NA | TRBV9 | once | CASSVTNSLNYGYTF | TGTGCCAGCAGCGTAACGAACAGCCTTAACTATGGCTACACCTTC
TRBJ2-2 | NA | TRBV7-3 | NA | CASSFQTTTGELFF | TGTGCCAGCAGCTTCCAGACTACCACCGGGGAGCTGTTTTTT
TRBJ1-1 | NA | TRBV4-3 | once | CASSQDMWTEAFF | TGCGCCAGCAGCCAGGACATGTGGACTGAAGCTTTCTTT
TRBJ1-3 | NA | TRBV19 | few | CASSPGTSGNTIYF | TGTGCCAGTAGTCCAGGAACCTCTGGAAACACCATATATTTT
TRBJ2-7 | NA | TRBV19 | NA | CASSPQQGTSYEQYF | TGTGCCAGTAGTCCACAACAGGGGACTTCCTACGAGCAGTACTTC
TRBJ2-5 | TRBD2 | TRBV13 | NA | CASSLRARGAETQYF | TGTGCCAGCAGCTTACGGGCGCGGGGGGCGGAGACCCAGTACTTC
TRBJ1-1 | NA | TRBV11-3 | few | CASSSGGVRGDTEAFF | TGTGCCAGCAGCTCGGGGGGCGTGCGGGGCGACACTGAAGCTTTCTTT
TRBJ2-2 | NA | TRBV5-1 | NA | CASSPARGFGGTGELFF | TGCGCCAGCAGCCCGGCAAGAGGGTTCGGGGGCACCGGGGAGCTGTTTTTT
TRBJ1-1 | NA | TRBV5-1 | once | CASSLDSNTEAFF | TGCGCCAGCAGCTTGGACAGCAACACTGAAGCTTTCTTT
TRBJ2-7 | TRBD1 | TRBV2 | NA | CASGDSEGYEQYF | TGTGCCAGCGGGGACAGCGAGGGGTACGAGCAGTACTTC
TRBJ2-7 | TRBD1 | TRBV3-1/TRBV3-2 | NA | CASSQGPRGPYEQYF | TGTGCCAGCAGCCAAGGACCCAGGGGGCCCTACGAGCAGTACTTC
TRBJ1-3 | TRBD1 | TRBV3-1/TRBV3-2 | NA | CASSQRQGSGNTIYF | TGTGCCAGCAGCCAACGACAGGGCTCTGGAAACACCATATATTTT
TRBJ2-1 | TRBD2 | TRBV5-4 | few | CASSLVGLGYNEQFF | TGTGCCAGCAGCTTGGTGGGACTAGGGTACAATGAGCAGTTCTTC
TRBJ1-2 | TRBD1 | TRBV5-4 | NA | CASSLGDRYNNYGYTF | TGTGCCAGCAGCTTGGGGGACAGGTACAACAACTATGGCTACACCTTC
TRBJ1-2 | NA | TRBV5-8 | few | CASSLSGDGYTF | TGTGCCAGCAGCTTGTCGGGGGACGGCTACACCTTC
TRBJ2-1 | NA | TRBV29-1 | once | CSAEAPTANNEQFF | TGCAGCGCCGAAGCCCCGACTGCAAACAATGAGCAGTTCTTC
TRBJ2-1 | TRBD1 | TRBV9 | NA | CASSVVVGTGNEQFF | TGTGCCAGCAGCGTAGTGGTTGGGACAGGTAATGAGCAGTTCTTC
TRBJ1-1 | NA | TRBV27 | NA | CASATANTEAFF | TGTGCCAGCGCGACAGCCAACACTGAAGCTTTCTTT
TRBJ2-7 | TRBD2 | TRBV4-1 | NA | CASSQVPLAGGNYEQYF | TGCGCCAGCAGCCAAGTACCCTTAGCGGGGGGTAACTACGAGCAGTACTTC
TRBJ1-5 | NA | TRBV7-8 | NA | CASSPGINQPQHF | TGTGCCAGCAGCCCCGGGATTAATCAGCCCCAGCATTTT
TRBJ1-6 | NA | TRBV18 | once | CASSPPNRDNSPLHF | TGTGCCAGCTCACCACCCAACAGGGATAATTCACCCCTCCACTTT
TRBJ2-5 | NA | TRBV5-1 | NA | CASSEGLETQYF | TGCGCCAGCAGCGAGGGTTTGGAGACCCAGTACTTC
TRBJ1-1 | NA | TRBV4-2 | once | CASSPTLGGMGNTEAFF | TGTGCCAGCAGCCCAACGTTAGGAGGAATGGGGAACACTGAAGCTTTCTTT
TRBJ2-2 | TRBD2 | TRBV15 | few | CATLAGGVNTGELFF | TGTGCCACCCTAGCGGGGGGGGTGAACACCGGGGAGCTGTTTTTT
TRBJ2-7 | NA | TRBV5-1 | NA | CASSLTTGTLSYEQYF | TGCGCCAGCAGCTTGACTACCGGGACACTTAGCTACGAGCAGTACTTC
TRBJ1-3 | NA | TRBV11-3 | NA | CASSAFGVRGSHTIYF | TGTGCCAGCAGCGCTTTCGGAGTCAGGGGTTCACACACCATATATTTT
TRBJ2-7 | TRBD1 | TRBV20-1 | NA | CSAGTDYEQYF | TGCAGTGCCGGGACAGACTACGAGCAGTACTTC
TRBJ2-3 | TRBD2 | TRBV3-1/TRBV3-2 | NA | CASSPRGSGGMRSDTQYF | TGTGCCAGCAGCCCCCGGGGTAGCGGGGGCATGAGGTCAGATACGCAGTATTTT
TRBJ1-2 | NA | TRBV14 | few | CASSQGYRDGYTF | TGTGCCAGCAGCCAAGGTTACAGGGATGGCTACACCTTC
TRBJ1-1 | NA | TRBV5-1 | once | CASSLIWRDPEAFF | TGCGCCAGCAGCTTGATTTGGAGGGACCCTGAAGCTTTCTTT
TRBJ1-2 | NA | TRBV29-1 | NA | CSVPDTYGYTF | TGCAGCGTTCCTGACACCTATGGCTACACCTTC
TRBJ1-2 | NA | TRBV11-2 | NA | CASSFTESNYGYTF | TGTGCCAGCAGCTTTACAGAGTCCAACTATGGCTACACCTTC
TRBJ2-1 | TRBD2 | TRBV7-2 | NA | CASSHPSGISLLDNEQFF | TGTGCCAGCAGCCATCCTAGCGGGATCTCTCTATTAGACAATGAGCAGTTCTTC
TRBJ2-5 | TRBD1 | TRBV7-7 | NA | CASSFDRAETQYF | TGTGCCAGCAGCTTCGACAGGGCGGAGACCCAGTACTTC
TRBJ2-2 | TRBD1 | TRBV4-1 | NA | CASSQGPGGTGELFF | TGCGCCAGCAGCCAAGGGCCAGGGGGCACCGGGGAGCTGTTTTTT
TRBJ1-1 | NA | TRBV29-1 | NA | CSVEEVDRLNTEAFF | TGCAGCGTTGAAGAGGTCGACAGATTGAACACTGAAGCTTTCTTT
TRBJ1-2 | TRBD1 | TRBV6-5 | once | CASSYGSTGGNGYTF | TGTGCCAGCAGTTATGGCTCCACAGGGGGCAATGGCTACACCTTC